This T cell receptor (beta chain) is from a study of cytomegalovirus exposure and HLA in healthy donors. Broader study findings: That first-cohort TCR clusters tended to co-occur in the 90 to 150 validation repertoires was found in a later analysis.

The method was immunoSEQ multiplex PCR; TCRdb's version includes in-frame clones alone and lacks a portion of them. The data hold about 92,000 clones, with 80% to 95% observed a single time. The donors formed part of the roughly 120-subject validation cohort, distinct from the roughly 700-subject first cohort. CDR3 size: 14 residues. V shed 1 base and J shed 5 bases, with 11 bases lying between them. The germline CDR1 and CDR2 sequences are GTSNPN and SVGIG (reference sequence). As regards this clone: The target antigen is unknown.

Input material: PBMCs. The chain recombines TRBV30 with TRBJ2-2, with D maybe TRBD2 (6 bases). The TCR was taken from a woman aged 25 to 39 in good health and CMV-seropositive. Here the CDR3 reads CAWSAGRGTGELFF. The CDR3 nucleotides read TGTGCCTGGAGTGCGGGTCGGGGGACCGGGGAGCTGTTTTTT.